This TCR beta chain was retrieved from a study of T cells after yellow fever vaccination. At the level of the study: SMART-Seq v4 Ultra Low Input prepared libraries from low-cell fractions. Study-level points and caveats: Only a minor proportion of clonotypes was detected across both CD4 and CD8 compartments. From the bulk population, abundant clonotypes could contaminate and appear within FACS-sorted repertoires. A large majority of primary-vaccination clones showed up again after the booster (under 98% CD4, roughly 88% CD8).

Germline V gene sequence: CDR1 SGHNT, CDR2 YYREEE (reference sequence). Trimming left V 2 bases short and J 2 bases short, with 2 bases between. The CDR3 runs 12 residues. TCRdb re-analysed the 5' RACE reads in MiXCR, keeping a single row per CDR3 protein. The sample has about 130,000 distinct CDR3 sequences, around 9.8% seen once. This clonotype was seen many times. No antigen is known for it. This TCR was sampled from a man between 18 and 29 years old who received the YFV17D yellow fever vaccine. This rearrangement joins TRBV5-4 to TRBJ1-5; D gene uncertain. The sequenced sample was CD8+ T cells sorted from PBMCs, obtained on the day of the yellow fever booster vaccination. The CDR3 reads CASSLGNQPQHF. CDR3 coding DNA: TGTGCCAGCAGCTTAGGCAATCAGCCCCAGCATTTT.